One and the same sample provided the 6 T cell receptor beta chains below, sequenced in a study of T cell responses to AZD1222 COVID-19 vaccine. Method: immunoSEQ multiplex PCR; TCRdb's copy keeps in-frame clones and lacks some. The profile covers some 110,000 clones, with around 89% appearing a single time and around 3.8% taken by the ten largest. The source material was peripheral blood, sampled 28 days after the second AZD1222 dose. The receptors were gathered from an adult who received the AZD1222 COVID-19 vaccine.

The chain couples TRBV7-3 to TRBJ2-5; 7 positions agree with TRBD2. Germline V lookup: CDR1 SGHTA, CDR2 FQGTGA. After removal of 2 bases from V and 2 bases from J, the junction contained 8 bases not matched to a gene. The CDR3 loop spans 16 amino acids. The CDR3 sequence is CASSLGPGTTQETQYF. The CDR3 bases are TGTGCCAGCAGCTTAGGACCAGGGACTACGCAAGAGACCCAGTACTTC.

In DNA, the CDR3 is TGTGCCAGCAGTTTTCGAGGGGGCTTGACTGAAGCTTTCTTT. Its translation is CASSFRGGLTEAFF. This chain uses TRBV27 with TRBJ1-1; 7 nucleotides align to TRBD1. CDR1 is MNHEY, CDR2 SMNVEV, per germline (reference sequence). The CDR3 runs 14 residues. Trimming took 3 bases from V and 5 from J; bases not matched to a gene: 6.

CDR3 nucleotide sequence: TGTGCCATCAGTGAGCCGACAGTGAGCACAGATACGCAGTATTTT. Encoded protein: CAISEPTVSTDTQYF. This chain joins TRBV10-3 and TRBJ2-3, with a tentative D call TRBD1 (5 bases). Germline CDR1 ENHRY, CDR2 SYGVKD. V lost 2 bases and J lost 0, with 9 bases in between. This CDR3 is built from 15 residues.

This chain joins TRBV20-1 and TRBJ1-4; D unresolved. Germline V gives CDR1 DFQATT, CDR2 SNEGSKA (reference sequence). Trimming removed 3 bases from V and 8 bases from J, with 7 bases in between. The CDR3 runs 11 residues. The CDR3 spells CSASRVEKLFF. The CDR3, as DNA: TGCAGTGCTAGTAGAGTAGAAAAACTGTTTTTT.

The chain carries TRBV19 and TRBJ2-1; either TRBD1 or TRBD2 may supply D (5 bases each). This CDR3 is built from 17 residues. Trimming left V 1 base short and J 0 bases short, with 13 bases between. Germline V CDR1 and CDR2: LNHDA, SQIVND (reference sequence). The CDR3 DNA follows: TGTGCCAGTAGTATAGTTGGGACGAGGAGCTCCTACAATGAGCAGTTCTTC. Residues: CASSIVGTRSSYNEQFF.

J is TRBJ2-7 and V is TRBV30; 8 bases are a match to TRBD2. Germline CDR1 GTSNPN, CDR2 SVGIG (reference sequence). V was pared by 4 bases and J by 0 bases, with 14 bases of the junction left unmatched. This CDR3 spans 17 amino acids. CDR3 region: CAWTAGIGLAGSYEQYF. The CDR3 region has the DNA TGTGCCTGGACCGCCGGCATTGGACTAGCCGGCTCCTACGAGCAGTACTTC.